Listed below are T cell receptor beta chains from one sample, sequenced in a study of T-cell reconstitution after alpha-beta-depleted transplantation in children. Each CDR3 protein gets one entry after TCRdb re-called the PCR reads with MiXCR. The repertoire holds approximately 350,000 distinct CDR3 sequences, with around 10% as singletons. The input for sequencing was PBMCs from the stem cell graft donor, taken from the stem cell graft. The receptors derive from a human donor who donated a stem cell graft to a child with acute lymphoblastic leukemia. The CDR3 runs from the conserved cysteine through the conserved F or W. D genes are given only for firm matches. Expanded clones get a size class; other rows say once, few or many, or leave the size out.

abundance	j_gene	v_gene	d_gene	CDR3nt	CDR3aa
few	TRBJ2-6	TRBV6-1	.	TGTGCCAGCAATGCAGCTGGGGCCAACGTCCTGACTTTC	CASNAAGANVLTF
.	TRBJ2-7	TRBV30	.	TGTGCCTCCACCGGGTCTTCCTACGAGCAGTACTTC	CASTGSSYEQYF
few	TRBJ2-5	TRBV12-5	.	TGTGCTAGTTGGGGGGCTGATCAAGAGACCCAGTACTTC	CASWGADQETQYF
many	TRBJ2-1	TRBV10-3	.	TGTGCCATCGGTGAGGGAGGAGCCCATGAGCAGTTCTTC	CAIGEGGAHEQFF
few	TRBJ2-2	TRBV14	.	TGTGCCAGCAGCCAAGACGCGGGACAGTACACCGGGGAGCTGTTTTTT	CASSQDAGQYTGELFF
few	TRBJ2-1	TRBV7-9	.	TGTGCCAGCAGCACCCCCCGGGGCCCAGAAAATGAGCAGTTCTTC	CASSTPRGPENEQFF
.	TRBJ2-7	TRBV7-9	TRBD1	TGTGCCAGCAGCTTAGTCATGGGACAGAGCTCCTACGAGCAGTACTTC	CASSLVMGQSSYEQYF
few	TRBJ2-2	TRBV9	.	TGTGCCAGCAGCGTAGAGGGCTTCACCGGGGAGCTGTTTTTT	CASSVEGFTGELFF
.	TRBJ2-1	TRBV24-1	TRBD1	TGTGCCACCAGTGCCACGGCCGGGACAGGGGGCGCCCACTTCTACAATGAGCAGTTCTTC	CATSATAGTGGAHFYNEQFF
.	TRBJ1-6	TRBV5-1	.	TGCGCCAGCAGCTTGAATTCACGGGCAAAGAGGACTTCACCCCTCCACTTT	CASSLNSRAKRTSPLHF
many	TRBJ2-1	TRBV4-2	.	TGTGCCAGCAGCCACCTCGCTCCCTCCTACAATGAGCAGTTCTTC	CASSHLAPSYNEQFF
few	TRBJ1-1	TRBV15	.	TGTGCCACCAGCCCTCGCCCGACTTTGAACACTGAAGCTTTCTTT	CATSPRPTLNTEAFF
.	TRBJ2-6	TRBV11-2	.	TGTGCCAGCAGCTTTACAGGGTACCAAGCGAGAGGGGCCAACGTCCTGACTTTC	CASSFTGYQARGANVLTF
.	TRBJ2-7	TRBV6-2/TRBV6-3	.	TGTGCCAGCAGGGCCGCCGGGTTGGGAGGATCCTACGAGCAGTACTTC	CASRAAGLGGSYEQYF
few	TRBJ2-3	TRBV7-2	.	TGTGCCAGCAGCTGGACCTCTAGCACAGATACGCAGTATTTT	CASSWTSSTDTQYF
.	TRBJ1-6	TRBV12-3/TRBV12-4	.	TGTGCCAGCAGTTCCCGATACGGAACCTATAATTCACCCCTCCACTTT	CASSSRYGTYNSPLHF
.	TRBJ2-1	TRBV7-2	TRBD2	TGTGCCAGCAGCCCCCGTCGGGGGGGCAATGAGCAGTTCTTC	CASSPRRGGNEQFF
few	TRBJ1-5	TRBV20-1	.	TGCAGTGCTGAGGGTGATAGCAATCAGCCCCAGCATTTT	CSAEGDSNQPQHF
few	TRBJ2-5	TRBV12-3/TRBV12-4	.	TGTGCCAGCAGTTCCGCGCAGAGGTGGGAGACCCAGTACTTC	CASSSAQRWETQYF
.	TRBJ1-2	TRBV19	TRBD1	TGTGCCAGTAACCCGGGACAGGCCTATAACAACTATGGCTACACCTTC	CASNPGQAYNNYGYTF
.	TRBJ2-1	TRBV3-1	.	TGTGCCAGCAGCCAAGTAAATCAGGGTGATGAGCAGTTCTTC	CASSQVNQGDEQFF
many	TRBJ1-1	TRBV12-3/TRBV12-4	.	TGTGCCAGCAGTTCACAGGGCACTGAAGCTTTCTTT	CASSSQGTEAFF
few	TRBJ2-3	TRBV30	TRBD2	TGTGCCTGGAGCCCGACTAGCGGCACAGATACGCAGTATTTT	CAWSPTSGTDTQYF
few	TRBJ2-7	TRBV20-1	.	TGCAGTGCTAGAGAAGGGGGGGGCGAGCAGTACTTC	CSAREGGGEQYF
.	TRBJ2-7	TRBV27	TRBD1	TGTGCCAGCAGTTCTCCGACAGGGCTAAACTCCTACGAGCAGTACTTC	CASSSPTGLNSYEQYF
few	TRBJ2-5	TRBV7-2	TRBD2	TGTGCCAGCAGAGATCCTACTAGCGGGAGGGAAGAGACCCAGTACTTC	CASRDPTSGREETQYF
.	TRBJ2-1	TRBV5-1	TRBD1	TGCGCCAGCAGCTCCCCAAGGGGCCGGGACAGGGGCTACAATGAGCAGTTCTTC	CASSSPRGRDRGYNEQFF
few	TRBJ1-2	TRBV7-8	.	TGTGCCAGCAGCCCAGGGGAGGCTAACTATGGCTACACCTTC	CASSPGEANYGYTF
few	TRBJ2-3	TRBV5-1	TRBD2	TGCGCCAGCAGCTTGAGTCTAGCGGAGGCCGGTACGCAGTATTTT	CASSLSLAEAGTQYF
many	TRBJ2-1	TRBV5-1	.	TGCGCCAGCAGCTTGGGGACGGTGAGCTCCTACAATGAGCAGTTCTTC	CASSLGTVSSYNEQFF
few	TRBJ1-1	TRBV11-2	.	TGTGCCAGCAGCTTAGCTTTCATGGGGCGGGACACTGAAGCTTTCTTT	CASSLAFMGRDTEAFF
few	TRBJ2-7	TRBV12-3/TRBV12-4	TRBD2	TGTGCCAGCAGTTTCTTCCTCTCCGGGAGGAGCTCCTACGAGCAGTACTTC	CASSFFLSGRSSYEQYF
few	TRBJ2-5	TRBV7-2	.	TGTGCCAGCAGCACCCGGCGGGTGGAGACCCAGTACTTC	CASSTRRVETQYF
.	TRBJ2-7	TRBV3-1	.	TGTGCCAGCAGCCATCCTCTTTCCGAGCAGTACTTC	CASSHPLSEQYF
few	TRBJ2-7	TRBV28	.	TGTGCCAGCAGACACCACGGGAGAAGCCCCTACGAGCAGTACTTC	CASRHHGRSPYEQYF
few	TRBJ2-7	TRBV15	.	TGTGCCACCAGCAGAGATCCCGCGACCTACGAGCAGTACTTC	CATSRDPATYEQYF
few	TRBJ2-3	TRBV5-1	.	TGCGCCAGCAGCCCCAGGGTCACAGATACGCAGTATTTT	CASSPRVTDTQYF
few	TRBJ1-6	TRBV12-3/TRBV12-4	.	TGTGCCAGCAGTCCTCCCGGGACTGGGAGTTCACCCCTCCACTTT	CASSPPGTGSSPLHF
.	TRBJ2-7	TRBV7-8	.	TGTGCCATCCGGGACATCTACGAGCAGTACTTC	CAIRDIYEQYF
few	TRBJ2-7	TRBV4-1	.	TGCGCCAGCAGCCAGGGCCGGCACGGGTCCTACGAGCAGTACTTC	CASSQGRHGSYEQYF
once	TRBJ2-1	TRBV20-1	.	TGCAGTGCTAGAGTTGGCGCAGGGTACAATGAGCAGTTCTTC	CSARVGAGYNEQFF
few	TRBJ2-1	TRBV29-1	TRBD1	TGCAGCGTTGAAGGGGGGGGACAGGGGATAGGGAATGAGCAGTTCTTC	CSVEGGGQGIGNEQFF
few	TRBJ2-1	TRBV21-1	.	TGTGCCAGCAGCCCTACTAAGAAAGGGGAATACAGCTTTGGGCAGTTCTTC	CASSPTKKGEYSFGQFF
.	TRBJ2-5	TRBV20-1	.	TGCAGTGCTACGGGGTGGCAAGAGACCCAGTACTTC	CSATGWQETQYF
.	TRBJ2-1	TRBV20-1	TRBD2	TGCAGTGCTAGAGATGCACTAGCGGGAGCCCGTTTTCGGGGGCAGTTCTTC	CSARDALAGARFRGQFF
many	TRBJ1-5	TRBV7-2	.	TGTGCCAGCAGCTTTGGTTCAGGGAATCAGCCCCAGCATTTT	CASSFGSGNQPQHF
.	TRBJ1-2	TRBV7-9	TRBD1	TGTGCCAGCAGCTCAGAAGACAGGGTGCTTAACTATGGCTACACCTTC	CASSSEDRVLNYGYTF
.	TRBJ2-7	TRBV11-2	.	TGTGCCAGCAGCTTCGGGACTTCCAGCTCCTACGAGCAGTACTTC	CASSFGTSSSYEQYF
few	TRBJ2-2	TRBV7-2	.	TGTGCCAGCAGCTCGTACCACAGATCGGGCCAAGCCGGGGAGCTGTTTTTT	CASSSYHRSGQAGELFF
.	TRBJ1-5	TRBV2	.	TGTGCCAGCAGTGTAATAGGGCCCCTCAGCCAGCCCCAGCATTTT	CASSVIGPLSQPQHF
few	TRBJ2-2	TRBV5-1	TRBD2	TGCGCCAGCAGCGGTGCACTAGCGGGATCGGGGGAGCTGTTTTTT	CASSGALAGSGELFF
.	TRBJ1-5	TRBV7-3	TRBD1	TGTGCCAGCAGCTCCCCAAGAGGACAGGGTGGAAGCAATCAGCCCCAGCATTTT	CASSSPRGQGGSNQPQHF
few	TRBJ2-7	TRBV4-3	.	TGCGCCAGCAGCCAAGATCTGCCAGGCACCTACGAGCAGTACTTC	CASSQDLPGTYEQYF